These 27 T cell receptor beta chains were all obtained from the same sample, sequenced in a study of post-analysis software for immune sequencing data. Study outcomes and limitations: In patients, about 5 TRBV segments were more frequent than in controls, with TRBV5-6, TRBV5-1 and TRBV20-1 among them.

Unique molecular identifiers had been added to the TCR beta cDNA libraries. TCRdb reprocessed the PCR reads via MiXCR and lists one record per CDR3 protein. The top ten hold roughly 4.4% of the sample, which has about 770,000 distinct CDR3 sequences, around 42% seen once. No antigens are known for them. Sequencing was performed on blood. The receptors come from a girl aged 10-17 years with multiple sclerosis.

The chain couples TRBV7-2 to TRBJ2-7; 7 bases match TRBD2. CDR3 length: 15 residues. Germline V gene lookup returns CDR1 SGHTA and CDR2 FQGNSA. V lost 0 bases and J lost 3; bases outside the gene matches: 5. The CDR3 sequence is CASSLAPGDYYEQYF. The CDR3 DNA reads TGTGCCAGCAGCTTAGCCCCCGGGGACTACTACGAGCAGTACTTC.

There are a few counts of this clonotype. This sequence joins TRBV27 and TRBJ2-7, with TRBD1 matching over 8 bases. The CDR3 length is 16 residues. V was clipped by 5 bases and J by 3 bases; unmatched bases: 12. Germline V lookup: CDR1 MNHEY, CDR2 SMNVEV (reference sequence). The CDR3 nucleotides are TGTGCCAGCAGTCCCAGGACAGGGTCCGGGAACTACGAGCAGTACTTC. It codes for CASSPRTGSGNYEQYF.

The genes are TRBV10-3 and TRBJ2-1, with 7 bases matching TRBD2. The CDR3 runs to 18 residues. After removal of 3 bases from V and 6 bases from J, the junction contained 17 bases not matched to a gene. CDR1 ENHRY and CDR2 SYGVKD come from the germline V gene. CDR3 region: CAISDRSDSGFLGNEQFF. The CDR3 DNA is TGTGCCATCAGTGATAGGTCGGATAGCGGGTTTTTGGGCAATGAGCAGTTCTTC.

There are a few counts of this clonotype. The rearrangement joins TRBV28 to TRBJ2-3, with 10 bases that match TRBD2. V lost 5 bases to trimming and J lost 4 bases; unmatched junction nucleotides: 12. In germline, CDR1 is MDHEN, CDR2 SYDVKM. The CDR3 has 17 residues. CDR3 nucleotide sequence: TGTGCCAGCAGTCCCCGGACTAGCGGCGTACGGTCAGATACGCAGTATTTT. Protein product: CASSPRTSGVRSDTQYF.

V usage is TRBV14 and J usage is TRBJ2-2; 7 nucleotides align to TRBD2. The J segment lost 4 bases and the V segment lost 1 base, leaving 0 bases of the junction unmatched. This CDR3 has 14 amino acids. The germline gives CDR1 SGHDN, CDR2 FVKESK. CDR3 in amino acids: CASSQGEGTGELFF. CDR3 nucleotide sequence: TGTGCCAGCAGCCAAGGGGAGGGCACCGGGGAGCTGTTTTTT.

The V and J genes are TRBV20-1 and TRBJ2-3, with 16 bases aligning to TRBD2. The germline V gene encodes CDR1 DFQATT and CDR2 SNEGSKA (reference sequence). The CDR3 extends over 19 amino acids. Unmatched junction bases numbered 14, after V lost 2 bases and J lost 6 bases. The CDR3 region has the DNA TGCAGTGCTAGACCTTCACTCGGGACTAGCGGGAGGGCGCCTGATACGCAGTATTTT. Protein sequence: CSARPSLGTSGRAPDTQYF.

The chain links TRBV10-3 to TRBJ2-5, with a tentative D call TRBD2 (6 bases). V lost 3 bases, J lost 11 bases, and 16 bases lay in between. CDR1 is ENHRY and CDR2 is SYGVKD in the germline V gene. This CDR3 has 13 amino acids. The CDR3 coding sequence is TGTGCCATCAGTGACCTCAATCCGGGGGAGCAGTACTTC. It yields the protein CAISDLNPGEQYF.

V and J are TRBV5-1 and TRBJ1-5; the D gene is possibly TRBD1 (6 bases). The CDR3 has 15 amino acids. Trimming removed 0 bases from V and 7 bases from J, with 14 bases in between. Germline loops: CDR1 SGHRS, CDR2 YFSETQ. CDR3 nucleotide sequence: TGCGCCAGCAGCTTGGGCTCGGTCCAGGGGCAGCCCCAGCATTTT. It yields the protein CASSLGSVQGQPQHF.

In its sample, this clonotype was seen a few times. The chain is built from TRBV7-2 and TRBJ1-5; D is ambiguous. CDR3 length equals 17 residues. V lost 1 base and J 0 bases, leaving 13 bases between the germline ends. Germline V gives CDR1 SGHTA, CDR2 FQGNSA. The CDR3 region is CASSLGPSRNSNQPQHF. The CDR3 region has the DNA TGTGCCAGCAGCTTAGGGCCATCCAGAAATAGCAATCAGCCCCAGCATTTT.

The chain uses TRBV5-5 and TRBJ2-3; D is ambiguous. V lost 0 bases to trimming and J lost 1 base, with 9 bases between them. Germline V gives CDR1 SGHKS, CDR2 YYEKEE (reference sequence). This CDR3 is built from 15 residues. CDR3 sequence (DNA): TGTGCCAGCAGCTTGGGGCCCATGGGCACAGATACGCAGTATTTT. Translating it yields CASSLGPMGTDTQYF.

The chain uses TRBV6-1 and TRBJ1-1; 7 positions agree with TRBD1. This CDR3 contains 17 residues. Trimming took 1 base from V and 0 from J; bases not matched to a gene: 8. Germline V lookup: CDR1 MNHNS, CDR2 SASEGT. The CDR3 protein is CASSEDYGTAMNTEAFF. In DNA form, the CDR3 reads TGTGCCAGCAGTGAAGATTACGGGACAGCCATGAACACTGAAGCTTTCTTT.

The chain couples TRBV5-1 to TRBJ2-3; 7 bases line up with TRBD2. In germline, CDR1 is SGHRS, CDR2 YFSETQ. V lost 4 bases and J lost 2; bases outside the gene matches: 7. The CDR3 consists of 15 residues. The CDR3 bases are TGCGCCAGCAGCGCGGCGGGAGACCCCACAGATACGCAGTATTTT. Encoded protein: CASSAAGDPTDTQYF.

This clonotype has only a few counts. The J gene is TRBJ2-7, the V gene TRBV28; D unclear. V dropped 5 bases and J dropped 6 bases, with 8 bases sitting between them. The CDR3 covers 11 residues. Germline CDR1 reads MDHEN; CDR2 reads SYDVKM. The CDR3 nucleotides read TGTGCCAGCAGTCCCACTACCGAGCAGTACTTC. Its translation is CASSPTTEQYF.

This clonotype turned up a few times. V is TRBV29-1 and J is TRBJ2-4; 9 bases line up with TRBD1. Germline V gene sequence: CDR1 SQVTM, CDR2 ANQGSEA. Trimming took 2 bases from V and 6 from J; bases not matched to a gene: 2. CDR3 size: 13 residues. This chain's CDR3 is CSVEPTGGNIQYF. In DNA form, the CDR3 reads TGCAGCGTTGAACCGACAGGGGGAAACATTCAGTACTTC. Based on the CDR3 plus reference TRBV29-1 and TRBJ2-4, the full variable domain is SAVISQKPSRDICQRGTSLTIQCQVDSQVTMMFWYRQQPGQSLTLIATANQGSEATYESGFVIDKFPISRPNLTFSTLTVSNMSPEDSSIYLCSVEPTGGNIQYFGAGTRLSVL.

The chain uses TRBV28 and TRBJ2-5; no definite D call. This CDR3 is 16 amino acids long. V lost 3 bases and J lost 4, with 18 bases in between. The germline V gene encodes CDR1 MDHEN and CDR2 SYDVKM. CDR3 bases: TGTGCCAGCAGTTTCCCTGGCGTACATACATCAGAGACCCAGTACTTC. This translates into CASSFPGVHTSETQYF.

The chain employs TRBV29-1 and TRBJ2-1, with TRBD2 matching 13 bases. CDR3 length: 15 amino acids. The germline gives CDR1 SQVTM, CDR2 ANQGSEA. V dropped 6 bases and J dropped 7; count of bases not matched to a gene: 9. The CDR3, as DNA: TGCAGCGTGAGGACTAGCGGGAGAGCCCCAAATGAGCAGTTCTTC. Translated: CSVRTSGRAPNEQFF.

The J gene is TRBJ2-5, the V gene TRBV7-2; D is uncertain. CDR1 is SGHTA and CDR2 is FQGNSA in the germline V gene. V shed 2 bases and J shed 6 bases, with 10 bases lying between them. The CDR3 length is 13 residues. CDR3 coding DNA: TGTGCCAGCAGCTTATTGGCCGCGAAGACCCAGTACTTC. This codes for CASSLLAAKTQYF.

This clonotype has a handful of counts. The chain joins TRBV9 to TRBJ2-4; maybe TRBD2 (8 bases). The germline CDR1 and CDR2 sequences are SGDLS and YYNGEE. V shed 4 bases and J shed 7 bases, with 15 bases lying between them. The CDR3 is made up of 14 amino acids. CDR3 in amino acids: CASSSLAGQNIQYF. The CDR3, as DNA: TGTGCCAGCAGCTCCTTAGCGGGACAGAACATTCAGTACTTC.

The chain has TRBV12-3 or TRBV12-4 and TRBJ2-4, with 10 bases lining up with TRBD1. V gave up 3 bases and J gave up 8 bases; unmatched junction bases: 1. The CDR3 totals 13 residues. In DNA form, the CDR3 reads TGTGCCAGCAGTTTTGGACAGGGGGACATTCAGTACTTC. It is translated as CASSFGQGDIQYF.

This clonotype appeared a few times. The rearrangement uses TRBV27 and TRBJ2-1; D is possibly TRBD1 or TRBD2 (5 bases each). V was shortened by 6 bases and J by 3 bases, with 15 bases between the two germline ends. CDR3 size: 15 residues. Germline values: CDR1 MNHEY, CDR2 SMNVEV (reference sequence). The CDR3 loop is CASSYTGAHYNEQFF. The CDR3 DNA follows: TGTGCCAGCAGCTATACCGGGGCACACTACAATGAGCAGTTCTTC.

The V gene is TRBV24-1, the J gene TRBJ2-1; D is unresolved. CDR1 is KGHDR and CDR2 is SFDVKD in the germline V gene. The CDR3 loop spans 14 amino acids. V gave up 2 bases and J gave up 1 base, with 5 bases separating them. This CDR3 reads CATSDSSSYNEQFF. In nucleotides, the CDR3 is TGTGCCACCAGTGATTCCAGTTCCTACAATGAGCAGTTCTTC.

This clonotype came up a few times. V is TRBV20-1 and J is TRBJ2-1; 8 bases fit TRBD2. The CDR3 sequence is 13 residues long. V was pared by 6 bases and J by 6 bases, with 7 bases of the junction left unmatched. Germline CDR1 and CDR2: DFQATT and SNEGSKA (reference sequence). CDR3 protein: CSAQGLVGNEQFF. In nucleotides, the CDR3 is TGCAGTGCCCAGGGACTAGTGGGCAATGAGCAGTTCTTC.

This CDR3 reads CASSSSWLGMNTEAFF. The CDR3 DNA is TGTGCCAGCAGCTCCTCGTGGCTGGGGATGAACACTGAAGCTTTCTTT. The genes are TRBV6-5 and TRBJ1-1; no clear D. V lost 6 bases and J 0 bases, leaving 17 bases between the germline ends. The germline V gene has CDR1 MNHEY and CDR2 SVGAGI. The CDR3 runs to 16 residues.

This chain links TRBV9 with TRBJ2-3; D is possibly TRBD1 or TRBD2 (6 bases each). This CDR3 region has 16 residues. V was cut by 5 bases and J by 2 bases, with 18 bases left in between. Germline CDR1 SGDLS, CDR2 YYNGEE. The CDR3 DNA sequence: TGTGCCAGCAGTGGGGGCGGCGGGATAATCACAGATACGCAGTATTTT. It codes for CASSGGGGIITDTQYF.

V gene TRBV20-1 combines with J gene TRBJ2-5, with D perhaps assigned TRBD1 or TRBD2 (6 bases each). There are 12 residues in the CDR3. Trimming shortened V by 6 bases and J by 11 bases, and 19 bases separated the two germline ends. CDR1 and CDR2 (germline): DFQATT, SNEGSKA (reference sequence). CDR3 DNA: TGCAGTGCACCTACAGGGTCGGGGGAGCAGTACTTC. Residues: CSAPTGSGEQYF.

The table lists this clonotype with a few counts. The chain has TRBV7-9 and TRBJ2-5, with 9 bases lining up with TRBD1. The V and J ends lost 4 bases and 5 bases, in that order; junction bases with no gene match: 8. Germline CDR1 is SEHNR and CDR2 is FQNEAQ (reference sequence). The CDR3 covers 15 residues. The CDR3 region has the DNA TGTGCCAGCAGCTCCGGGACAGGGAGGGGCGAGACCCAGTACTTC. Translation: CASSSGTGRGETQYF.

This clonotype was seen only a few times. This rearrangement joins TRBV6-4 to TRBJ2-2; 7 bases fit TRBD1. Trimming took 3 bases from V and 6 from J; bases not matched to a gene: 4. The CDR3 consists of 14 residues. Germline V gene lookup returns CDR1 MRHNA and CDR2 SNTAGT. CDR3 loop: CASSDGTEPGELFF. DNA of the CDR3: TGTGCCAGCAGTGATGGGACAGAGCCCGGGGAGCTGTTTTTT.